What follows are 31 T cell receptor beta chains derived from one specimen sequenced in a study of T cell repertoires in cytomegalovirus infection. TCRdb reanalysed the reads using MiXCR and keeps one entry per CDR3 protein. This sample has about 570,000 distinct CDR3 sequences, with roughly 42% found just once. For these TCRs, the target antigens are not known. Sequencing used cultured PBMCs, obtained from culture after CMV antigen stimulation. These receptors came from a human donor in good health (CMV status not recorded). Some clones in this sample may be carry-over from other donors' samples.

The chain joins TRBV19 to TRBJ1-2, with TRBD1 matching over 9 bases. This CDR3 has 13 amino acids. The J segment lost 4 bases and the V segment lost 3 bases, leaving 0 bases of the junction unmatched. Germline loops: CDR1 LNHDA, CDR2 SQIVND (reference sequence). The CDR3 reads CASSMGQGYGYTF. The CDR3 DNA is TGTGCCAGTAGTATGGGACAGGGCTATGGCTACACCTTC.

The chain carries TRBV28 and TRBJ2-5, with 8 bases matching TRBD1. V lost 1 base, J lost 4 bases, and 2 bases stayed unmatched. The length of the CDR3 is 14 residues. Germline values: CDR1 MDHEN, CDR2 SYDVKM. The CDR3 region is CASSLSDRVETQYF. In nucleotides, the CDR3 is TGTGCCAGCAGTTTATCGGACAGGGTAGAGACCCAGTACTTC. Using reference TRBV28 and TRBJ2-5 for the parts outside the CDR3, the full variable domain is DVKVTQSSRYLVKRTGEKVFLECVQDMDHENMFWYRQDPGLGLRLIYFSYDVKMKEKGDIPEGYSVSREKKERFSLILESASTNQTSMYLCASSLSDRVETQYFGPGTRLLVL.

This clonotype was seen only once. This rearrangement joins TRBV15 to TRBJ2-7; unclear D gene. V was shortened by 3 bases and J by 2 bases, with 20 bases between the two germline ends. Germline assignment: CDR1 LNHNV and CDR2 YYDKDF (reference sequence). This CDR3 is 17 amino acids long. The CDR3 reads CATSSDPFRGLAYEQYF. The DNA for the CDR3 is TGTGCCACCAGCAGCGATCCGTTCCGTGGTCTCGCCTACGAGCAGTACTTC.

The sample holds many counts of this clonotype. This chain links TRBV7-8 with TRBJ1-5; possible D gene TRBD1, 5 bases. Looked up from germline, CDR1 is SGHVS and CDR2 is FQNEAQ. The V end was cut by 2 bases, the J end by 6 bases, with 14 bases between. The CDR3 loop spans 15 amino acids. The CDR3 reads CASSLILGDGQPQHF. For the CDR3, the DNA is TGTGCCAGCAGCTTAATTCTAGGGGACGGTCAGCCCCAGCATTTT.

The CDR3 sequence: CASSREEGNTEAFF. DNA of the CDR3: TGCGCCAGCAGCCGAGAGGAGGGGAACACTGAAGCTTTCTTT. The chain is built from TRBV4-1 and TRBJ1-1; D remains unclear. With 4 bases removed from V and 1 base from J, the gap between germline ends came to 10 bases. The germline gives CDR1 MGHRA, CDR2 YSYEKL. The CDR3 runs 14 residues.

This clonotype was seen many times. The V gene is TRBV7-2, the J gene TRBJ1-5; tentatively, D is TRBD1 (6 bases). The CDR3 runs 13 residues. CDR1 and CDR2 from the germline V gene are SGHTA and FQGNSA. With 7 bases removed from V and 9 bases from J, the gap between germline ends came to 16 bases. The CDR3 loop reads CASTQGYGPPQHF. In DNA form, the CDR3 reads TGTGCCAGCACACAGGGATATGGACCGCCCCAGCATTTT.

This clonotype showed up just a few times. The CDR3 DNA is TGTGCCAGCAGCCAAGATATCCGCCGTGGCTATGGCTACACCTTC. Translation: CASSQDIRRGYGYTF. V gene TRBV4-2 combines with J gene TRBJ1-2, with D hard to call. The germline V and J ends were trimmed by 0 bases and 4 bases, with 12 bases remaining between them. CDR1 and CDR2 (germline): LGHNA, YNFKEQ. This CDR3 spans 15 amino acids.

The V gene is TRBV11-2, the J gene TRBJ1-4; D gene ambiguous. In germline, CDR1 is SGHAT, CDR2 FQNNGV. V was shortened by 5 bases and J by 8 bases, with 18 bases between the two germline ends. There are 15 residues in the CDR3. The CDR3 region has the DNA TGTGCCAGCAGCCCCGGACCGACTGGTATAGAAAAACTGTTTTTT. The encoded protein is CASSPGPTGIEKLFF.

This chain joins TRBV3-1 and TRBJ2-3; 13 nucleotides agree with TRBD2. CDR1 and CDR2 from the germline V gene are LGHDT and YNNKEL (reference sequence). The CDR3 runs to 17 residues. V shed 4 bases, J shed 5 bases, and the junction held 9 bases outside the gene matches. Here the CDR3 reads CASSLLLAGGQGDTQYF. CDR3 sequence (DNA): TGTGCCAGCAGCCTCTTACTAGCGGGGGGGCAGGGAGATACGCAGTATTTT.

The chain carries TRBV6-6 and TRBJ1-6; D not certain. The CDR3 length is 14 residues. CDR1 and CDR2 (germline): MNHNY, SVGAGI (reference sequence). Trimming stripped 2 bases from V and 8 bases from J, with 10 bases between. The CDR3 here is CASSYVSGDSPLHF. For the CDR3, the DNA is TGTGCCAGCAGTTACGTGAGCGGTGATTCACCCCTCCACTTT.

In its sample, this clonotype was seen a few times. The V gene is TRBV27, the J gene TRBJ2-2, with TRBD2 matching over 12 bases. V lost 5 bases, J lost 5 bases, and 6 bases stayed unmatched. CDR1 is MNHEY, CDR2 SMNVEV, per germline (reference sequence). The CDR3 covers 16 residues. In DNA, the CDR3 is TGTGCCAGCAGTCCGGGACTAGCGGGCGTGACCGGGGAGCTGTTTTTT. Translated: CASSPGLAGVTGELFF.

This clonotype has just one count. The chain links TRBV12-3 or TRBV12-4 to TRBJ2-5; perhaps TRBD1 as D (5 bases). V was trimmed by 5 bases and J by 2 bases, leaving 15 bases between them. The CDR3 spans 15 residues. This CDR3 reads CASSLMTENQETQYF. CDR3 DNA: TGTGCCAGCAGTCTGATGACAGAGAATCAAGAGACCCAGTACTTC.

This clonotype was observed a few times. This sequence joins TRBV10-3 and TRBJ1-5; D is unclear. Germline V gene lookup returns CDR1 ENHRY and CDR2 SYGVKD. V was trimmed by 3 bases and J by 2 bases, leaving 8 bases between them. CDR3 size: 14 residues. This CDR3 reads CAISDYSGNQPQHF. The CDR3 bases are TGTGCCATCAGTGATTACTCCGGCAATCAGCCCCAGCATTTT.

This clonotype appeared a few times. V usage is TRBV7-2 and J usage is TRBJ1-2; D uncertain. The CDR3 sequence is 14 residues long. The germline CDR1 and CDR2 sequences are SGHTA and FQGNSA. The V end lost 2 bases, the J end lost 4 bases, and 11 bases lay between the germline ends. The CDR3 DNA reads as TGTGCCAGCAGCTTAATTCGCTCGGGCTATGGCTACACCTTC. It codes for CASSLIRSGYGYTF.

V is TRBV15 and J is TRBJ2-7; 11 bases match TRBD1. The CDR3 is 16 residues long. Trimming removed 1 base from V and 6 bases from J; junction bases left unmatched: 8. Per the germline V gene, CDR1 is LNHNV and CDR2 is YYDKDF (reference sequence). In nucleotides, the CDR3 is TGTGCCACCAGCAGAGGGCCGGGGACAGGGGGGTCCGAGCAGTACTTC. Its translation: CATSRGPGTGGSEQYF.

The gene calls are TRBV12-3 or TRBV12-4 and TRBJ1-1, with TRBD1 as a possible D gene (6 bases). This CDR3 contains 12 residues. The germline V and J ends were trimmed by 4 bases and 6 bases, with 9 bases remaining between them. The CDR3 reads CASSWGTPEAFF. The CDR3 DNA sequence: TGTGCCAGCAGTTGGGGGACACCTGAAGCTTTCTTT.

V usage is TRBV3-1 and J usage is TRBJ2-2; D unclear. The V gene's germline CDR1 is LGHDT and CDR2 YNNKEL (reference sequence). The CDR3 sequence is 12 residues long. The V gene lost 3 bases and the J gene lost 6 bases, with 5 bases spanning the gap. Written as DNA, the CDR3 is TGTGCCAGCAGCCAGTACCCCGGGGAGCTGTTTTTT. Protein sequence: CASSQYPGELFF.

V and J are TRBV5-1 and TRBJ1-1; weak D call: TRBD1 (6 bases). Germline lookup yields CDR1 SGHRS and CDR2 YFSETQ. Trimming took off 2 bases at V and 0 bases at J, with 11 bases between the two ends. The CDR3 totals 15 residues. The CDR3 spells CASSLRQGLNTEAFF. The CDR3 DNA reads TGCGCCAGCAGCTTACGTCAGGGGTTGAACACTGAAGCTTTCTTT.

In DNA form, the CDR3 reads TGTGCCAGCAGCTTAGTTCGGGGGCTAGGGGAGGGCGAGCAGTACTTC. Residues: CASSLVRGLGEGEQYF. The V gene is TRBV7-2, the J gene TRBJ2-7; D possibly corresponds to TRBD2 (7 bases). V gave up 1 base and J gave up 6 bases, with 19 bases separating them. This CDR3 is 16 amino acids long. CDR1 and CDR2 from the germline V gene are SGHTA and FQGNSA.

The genes are TRBV7-2 and TRBJ2-5, with 11 bases fitting TRBD2. The CDR3 covers 18 residues. The V segment lost 4 bases and the J segment 5 bases; nucleotides outside the gene matches: 15. CDR1 is SGHTA and CDR2 is FQGNSA in the germline V gene. Here the CDR3 DNA reads TGTGCCAGCAGCTCATACTTCCTAACTAGCGGGAGCAGTGAGACCCAGTACTTC. Protein: CASSSYFLTSGSSETQYF.

The chain has TRBV19 and TRBJ1-2; D gene unclear. Trimming took 4 bases from V and 4 from J, leaving 19 bases between them. Germline V gene lookup returns CDR1 LNHDA and CDR2 SQIVND (reference sequence). The CDR3 spans 16 residues. CDR3 sequence: CASSNFPRILAYGYTF. DNA for the CDR3: TGTGCCAGTAGTAACTTTCCCAGGATCCTGGCCTATGGCTACACCTTC.

In its sample, this clonotype was seen a few times. This chain connects TRBV5-4 to TRBJ2-7; TRBD2 matches 9 bases. Germline V gene sequence: CDR1 SGHNT, CDR2 YYREEE (reference sequence). The junction had 7 bases not matched to a gene; V was cut back by 4 bases and J by 2 bases. The CDR3 runs to 15 residues. The CDR3 sequence: CASSRSGRNTYEQYF. Here the CDR3 DNA reads TGTGCCAGCAGCCGGAGCGGGAGGAACACCTACGAGCAGTACTTC.

The chain carries TRBV20-1 and TRBJ1-5, with D hard to call. CDR1 and CDR2 (germline): DFQATT, SNEGSKA (reference sequence). V dropped 1 base and J dropped 12 bases, with 10 bases sitting between them. The CDR3 contains 11 residues. The CDR3 loop reads CSARGVRYQHF. Here the CDR3 DNA reads TGCAGTGCTAGAGGGGTCCGGTACCAGCATTTT.

This chain uses TRBV6-2 or TRBV6-3 with TRBJ2-1; no definite D call. CDR1 is MNHEY and CDR2 is SVGEGT in the germline V gene. CDR3 length: 15 amino acids. V lost 6 bases to trimming and J lost 5 bases, with 17 bases between them. CDR3 sequence reads: CASRMASLGNNEQFF. Written as DNA, the CDR3 is TGTGCCAGCAGGATGGCCAGTTTAGGGAACAATGAGCAGTTCTTC.

V gene TRBV7-2 combines with J gene TRBJ2-1; unclear D gene. Germline loops: CDR1 SGHTA, CDR2 FQGNSA. The CDR3 contains 14 residues. V lost 2 bases to trimming and J lost 7 bases, with 12 bases between them. CDR3 in DNA: TGTGCCAGCAGCTTATGGTCCGGTGTGAATGAGCAGTTCTTC. Translated: CASSLWSGVNEQFF.

This chain links TRBV5-6 with TRBJ1-2; 7 positions match TRBD1. Germline V CDR1 and CDR2: SGHDT, YYEEEE. J was trimmed by 9 bases and V by 0 bases; bases with no gene match: 2. There are 12 residues in the CDR3. In DNA form, the CDR3 reads TGTGCCAGCAGCTTGGGGGGACAGAGCTACACCTTC. Translated: CASSLGGQSYTF.

This clonotype came up a few times. CDR3 DNA: TGTGCCAGCAGCTTACAAGGGACGGACTATGGCTACACCTTC. It specifies CASSLQGTDYGYTF. The gene calls are TRBV7-2 and TRBJ1-2, with D perhaps TRBD1 (5 bases). V was trimmed by 2 bases and J by 3 bases, leaving 10 bases between them. The CDR3 is 14 residues long. CDR1 and CDR2 (germline): SGHTA, FQGNSA.

This clonotype was observed a few times. The chain carries TRBV7-9 and TRBJ2-7; D may be TRBD1 or TRBD2 (5 bases each). The CDR3 totals 16 residues. CDR1 is SEHNR, CDR2 FQNEAQ, per germline (reference sequence). V was trimmed by 8 bases and J by 2 bases, leaving 22 bases between them. CDR3 protein: CASGLLGTREPYEQYF. The CDR3 DNA reads TGTGCCAGCGGCCTCCTGGGGACCCGGGAACCCTACGAGCAGTACTTC. The full variable domain, with the rest looked up from reference TRBV7-9 and TRBJ2-7, is DTGVSQNPRHKITKRGQNVTFRCDPISEHNRLYWYRQTLGQGPEFLTYFQNEAQLEKSRLLSDRFSAERPKGSFSTLEIQRTEQGDSAMYLCASGLLGTREPYEQYFGPGTRLTVT.

This clonotype has ten or more counts. This chain connects TRBV6-1 to TRBJ1-5; D unresolved. V was pared by 6 bases and J by 5 bases, with 14 bases between. The CDR3 loop spans 14 amino acids. Germline CDR1 is MNHNS and CDR2 is SASEGT. CDR3 protein: CASSLEGWDQPQHF. The CDR3 coding sequence is TGTGCCAGCAGCCTAGAAGGGTGGGATCAGCCCCAGCATTTT.

This clonotype was seen more than once but under ten times. The V call is TRBV19, the J call TRBJ2-7; perhaps D is TRBD1 or TRBD2 (5 bases each). V lost 8 bases to trimming and J lost 5 bases, with 19 bases between them. CDR3 length: 14 amino acids. Germline lookup yields CDR1 LNHDA and CDR2 SQIVND (reference sequence). This CDR3 reads CASAPREGTHEQYF. CDR3 bases: TGTGCCAGTGCTCCTAGGGAAGGGACCCACGAGCAGTACTTC.

Ten or more counts support this clonotype. The chain combines TRBV7-8 with TRBJ2-7, with D unresolved. This CDR3 has 12 residues. V dropped 6 bases and J dropped 3 bases, with 9 bases sitting between them. CDR1 SGHVS and CDR2 FQNEAQ come from the germline V gene. CDR3 DNA: TGTGCCAGCAGGGAGACACTCTACGAGCAGTACTTC. Its protein product is CASRETLYEQYF.